This T cell receptor beta chain was observed in a study of blood T cell repertoires in COVID-19. V dropped 4 bases and J dropped 8 bases, with 9 bases sitting between them. This CDR3 spans 12 amino acids. Per the germline V gene, CDR1 is SNHLY and CDR2 is FYNNEI. Using immunoSEQ multiplex PCR, the repertoire was profiled, and TCRdb retains in-frame clones only, with some absent. The sample yields around 300,000 clones, roughly nine tenths seen once. The participants were between roughly 18 and 89 years old and came from under 25 US areas. This clone was picked up one time. The specimen sequenced was PBMCs or T cells enriched from blood (not recorded which). This receptor was obtained from a woman aged 55-70 years who had recovered from COVID-19. The chain is built from TRBV2 and TRBJ2-1; TRBD2 is a possible D gene (6 bases). The CDR3 region is CASSVGGYEQFF. CDR3 DNA: TGTGCCAGCAGTGTGGGGGGATATGAGCAGTTCTTC.